This record covers a single TCR beta chain. This sample stems from a study of cytomegalovirus exposure and HLA in healthy donors. Across the study: An early data release held 79 million or so unique TCRs from HLA-typed donors.

The primer mix had 60 Vbeta and 13 Jbeta primers. TCRdb's copy holds only in-frame clones and misses some; the assay was immunoSEQ multiplex PCR. This table has roughly 80,000 clones, about four fifths appearing once. Specimen: PBMCs. This clonotype was obtained from a male donor in good health and CMV-seropositive.

CDR3 region: CASSLGTGGSGNTIYF. CDR3 DNA sequence: TGCGCCAGCAGCCTCGGGACAGGGGGCTCTGGAAACACCATATATTTT. This chain joins TRBV4-1 and TRBJ1-3; 11 bases map to TRBD1. There are 16 residues in the CDR3. J gave up 0 bases and V 4 bases, and 2 bases lay outside the gene matches. Germline lookup yields CDR1 MGHRA and CDR2 YSYEKL.